This T cell receptor (beta chain) was recovered during a study of T cells in localized non-small cell lung cancer. For this clone: Its cognate antigen is unknown.

Assay: immunoSEQ multiplex PCR; the TCRdb copy retains only in-frame clones and omits some. The table records about 48,000 clones, roughly 77% of them present only once. This CDR3 has 14 amino acids. Trimming at V came to 5 bases and at J to 8 bases, leaving 7 bases not matched to a gene. Germline assignment: CDR1 ENHRY and CDR2 SYGVKD. Whole-study findings and limits: With higher T cell density in blood came longer overall survival. Because sequencing included only one region (of the tumor), heterogeneity remains possible. Tumor showed lower T cell clonality than uninvolved adjacent lung, where it was highest. Appearances in adjacent lung were noted for a median roughly 58 of the top 100 tumor clones.

The chain recombines TRBV10-3 with TRBJ1-5; TRBD1 matches 9 bases. This clonotype was obtained from a man aged 35 to 69 with stage I squamous cell lung carcinoma. The input for sequencing was peripheral blood, taken before any cancer treatment. Here the CDR3 reads CAISRTGGKEPQHF. CDR3 coding DNA: TGTGCCATCAGTCGTACAGGGGGCAAAGAGCCCCAGCATTTT.